The next 14 T cell receptor beta chains were all read from a single sample in a study of shared clonotypes between healthy human individuals. The table came from immunoSEQ multiplex PCR; TCRdb's copy has only in-frame clones and leaves some out. The sample has roughly 480,000 clones, around three quarters seen once. The sequencing input was PBMCs. These receptors were obtained from a woman in her thirties or forties in good health. Some clones in this sample may be carry-over from other donors' samples.

The rearrangement links TRBV6-6 to TRBJ2-7, with 7 bases lining up with TRBD1. V shed 4 bases, J shed 1 base, and the junction held 10 bases outside the gene matches. There are 16 residues in the CDR3. Germline V lookup: CDR1 MNHNY, CDR2 SVGAGI (reference sequence). The CDR3 DNA sequence: TGTGCCAGCAGTTCCCCCGACAGGGACCTTTCCTACGAGCAGTACTTC. It codes for CASSSPDRDLSYEQYF.

V usage is TRBV28 and J usage is TRBJ2-2, with 7 bases that match TRBD1. Germline CDR1 reads MDHEN; CDR2 reads SYDVKM. The length of the CDR3 is 16 residues. J gave up 0 bases and V 3 bases, and 4 bases lay outside the gene matches. The CDR3 DNA reads TGTGCCAGCAGTTTCTGGACAGGACCGAACACCGGGGAGCTGTTTTTT. It yields the protein CASSFWTGPNTGELFF.

This clone came up once. The chain combines TRBV28 with TRBJ1-5; perhaps TRBD1 as D (5 bases). Germline loops: CDR1 MDHEN, CDR2 SYDVKM. V was pared by 4 bases and J by 2 bases, with 9 bases between. This CDR3 comprises 14 residues. The CDR3 bases are TGTGCCAGCAGTTCGGGAGGGGGCAATCAGCCCCAGCATTTT. Amino acids: CASSSGGGNQPQHF.

The chain recombines TRBV19 with TRBJ2-5; TRBD2 aligns across 8 bases. There are 14 residues in the CDR3. Germline V gene data show CDR1 as LNHDA and CDR2 as SQIVND (reference sequence). The V and J ends lost 6 bases and 5 bases, in that order; junction bases with no gene match: 8. CDR3: CASRLSGETETQYF. The CDR3 DNA sequence: TGTGCCAGTAGACTTAGCGGGGAGACGGAGACCCAGTACTTC. The full variable domain, with the rest looked up from reference TRBV19 and TRBJ2-5, is DGGITQSPKYLFRKEGQNVTLSCEQNLNHDAMYWYRQDPGQGLRLIYYSQIVNDFQKGDIAEGYSVSREKKESFPLTVTSAQKNPTAFYLCASRLSGETETQYFGPGTRLLVL.

V gene TRBV2 combines with J gene TRBJ2-5; the match to TRBD2 covers 9 bases. The DNA end is more similar to TRBJ2-7, so the J call may be wrong. Germline V gene data show CDR1 as SNHLY and CDR2 as FYNNEI. The CDR3 consists of 15 residues. This CDR3 reads CASSEVAGVGYEQYF. For the CDR3, the DNA is TGTGCCAGCAGTGAAGTAGCGGGAGTGGGCTACGAGCAGTACTTC.

The chain uses TRBV7-9 and TRBJ2-7, with 9 bases fitting TRBD1. Germline assignment: CDR1 SEHNR and CDR2 FQNEAQ (reference sequence). The CDR3 loop spans 13 amino acids. Trimming at V came to 5 bases and at J to 5 bases, leaving 4 bases not matched to a gene. CDR3 in DNA: TGTGCCAGCAGCAAACAGGGGGCAGACGAGCAGTACTTC. This encodes CASSKQGADEQYF.

On this clone itself: The junction does not match germline at one end; this may be a read error. V usage is TRBV7-2 and J usage is TRBJ2-2; TRBD2 matches at 10 bases. The CDR3 is 15 amino acids. Germline V gives CDR1 SGHTA, CDR2 FQGNSA. Here the CDR3 reads CATSGRGGNTGELFF. The CDR3 DNA sequence: TGTGCCACCAGCGGGAGGGGAGGGAACACCGGGGAGCTGTTTTTT.

This clone showed up just a few times. V is TRBV6-4 and J is TRBJ2-3; D perhaps matches TRBD2 (6 bases). The CDR3 loop spans 15 amino acids. The V and J ends lost 3 bases and 2 bases respectively, with 12 bases between them. Germline CDR1 MRHNA, CDR2 SNTAGT. In DNA form, the CDR3 reads TGTGCCAGCAGTGAGGGCGGAGGGGACACAGATACGCAGTATTTT. This gives the protein CASSEGGGDTDTQYF.

The V and J genes are TRBV29-1 and TRBJ2-1, with 8 bases that match TRBD1. The CDR3 runs to 14 residues. With 5 bases clipped from V and 1 base from J, the junction kept 4 bases outside the gene matches. Germline assignment: CDR1 SQVTM and CDR2 ANQGSEA. CDR3 protein: CSVQGARSYNEQFF. The DNA for the CDR3 is TGCAGCGTTCAGGGGGCTCGGTCCTACAATGAGCAGTTCTTC.

The chain joins TRBV7-3 to TRBJ2-5; D uncertain. Between the trimmed V and J ends, which lost 4 bases and 2 bases, there was a span of 8 bases. In germline, CDR1 is SGHTA, CDR2 FQGTGA. This CDR3 is built from 13 residues. The CDR3: CASSSTLQETQYF. CDR3 nucleotides: TGTGCCAGCAGCTCTACTCTACAAGAGACCCAGTACTTC.

This clone was observed a handful of times. The rearrangement links TRBV6-1 to TRBJ1-5; tentative D call: TRBD1 (5 bases). The CDR3 has 15 residues. V was shortened by 3 bases and J by 7 bases, with 16 bases between the two germline ends. Germline CDR1 MNHNS, CDR2 SASEGT. The CDR3 region is CASSEFGALGQPQHF. DNA for the CDR3: TGTGCCAGCAGTGAGTTTGGGGCGTTAGGGCAGCCCCAGCATTTT.

This chain links TRBV30 with TRBJ1-2; the D is unclear. Trimming pared 3 bases from V and 2 bases from J, leaving 13 bases between. Per germline, CDR1 GTSNPN and CDR2 SVGIG (reference sequence). The CDR3 is made up of 14 amino acids. In DNA form, the CDR3 reads TGTGCCTGGAGGGGAGTCCACAACAACTATGGCTACACCTTC. This translates into CAWRGVHNNYGYTF. Full variable domain (missing parts from reference TRBV30 and TRBJ1-2): SQTIHQWPATLVQPVGSPLSLECTVEGTSNPNLYWYRQAAGRGLQLLFYSVGIGQISSEVPQNLSASRPQDRQFILSSKKLLLSDSGFYLCAWRGVHNNYGYTFGSGTRLTVV.

The V call is TRBV19, the J call TRBJ2-7; D unresolved. Between the trimmed V and J ends, which lost 3 bases and 1 base, there was a span of 13 bases. There are 15 residues in the CDR3. Looked up from germline, CDR1 is LNHDA and CDR2 is SQIVND (reference sequence). CDR3 coding DNA: TGTGCCAGTAGTATTGTCGGTACCCGTTCCTACGAGCAGTACTTC. Its translation: CASSIVGTRSYEQYF.

In this sample, this clone turned up many times. The chain's CDR3 is CASRTLAELAGYTDTQYF. In DNA form, the CDR3 reads TGTGCCAGCCGCACACTCGCAGAACTAGCGGGATACACAGATACGCAGTATTTT. V is TRBV27 and J is TRBJ2-3; 10 bases agree with TRBD2. CDR1 is MNHEY and CDR2 is SMNVEV in the germline V gene (reference sequence). The trim removed 8 bases at V and 2 bases at J, leaving 16 bases unmatched. The CDR3 sequence is 18 residues long.